This T cell receptor (beta chain) was recorded in a study of regulatory T cells in long-lasting Graves disease. Trimming pared 3 bases from V and 0 bases from J, leaving 7 bases between. Germline values: CDR1 SNHLY, CDR2 FYNNEI. The CDR3 contains 14 residues. Time point meaning: persistent/refractory GD, antithyroid drugs over 5 years with positive TRAb. PBMC RNA served as the TCR library source. Into tubes containing EDTA, roughly 10 milliliters of peripheral blood were drawn. Points from the study as a whole: Persistent Graves' patients showed a TCR diversity that was lower than that of newly diagnosed ones.

This clonotype came up a few times. No antigen is known for it. To make TCR beta libraries, researchers used iRepertoire HTBI primers and Arm-PCR of CDR3 regions. TCRdb itself ran the multiplex PCR reads through MiXCR, one entry per CDR3 protein. Of 300,000 to 350,000 distinct CDR3 sequences listed, around a fifth are singletons. The source was peripheral blood mononuclear cells (PBMCs), collected when the disease was refractory, from a patient treated with antithyroid drugs. The chain carries TRBV2 and TRBJ2-3; no clear D gene. This TCR was recovered from a female donor with Graves disease. The chain's CDR3 is CASSDLISTDTQYF. CDR3 nucleotide sequence: TGTGCCAGCAGTGACCTGATAAGCACAGATACGCAGTATTTT.